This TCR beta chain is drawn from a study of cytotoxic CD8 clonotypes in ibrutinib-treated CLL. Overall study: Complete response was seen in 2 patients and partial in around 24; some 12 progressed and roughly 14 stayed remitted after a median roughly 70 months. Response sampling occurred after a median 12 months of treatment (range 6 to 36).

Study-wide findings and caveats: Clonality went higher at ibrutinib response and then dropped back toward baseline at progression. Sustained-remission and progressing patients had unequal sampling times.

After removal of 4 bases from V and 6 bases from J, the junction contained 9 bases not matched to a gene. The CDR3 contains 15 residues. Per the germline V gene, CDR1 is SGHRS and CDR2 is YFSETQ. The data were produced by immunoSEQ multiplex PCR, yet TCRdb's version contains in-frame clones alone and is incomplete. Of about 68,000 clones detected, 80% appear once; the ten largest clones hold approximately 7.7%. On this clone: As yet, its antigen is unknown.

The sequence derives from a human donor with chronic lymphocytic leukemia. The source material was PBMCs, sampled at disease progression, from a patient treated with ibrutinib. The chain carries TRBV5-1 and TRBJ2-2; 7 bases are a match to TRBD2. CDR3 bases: TGCGCCAGCAGCCCAGGGACTACGAGGTCCGGGGAGCTGTTTTTT. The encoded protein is CASSPGTTRSGELFF.